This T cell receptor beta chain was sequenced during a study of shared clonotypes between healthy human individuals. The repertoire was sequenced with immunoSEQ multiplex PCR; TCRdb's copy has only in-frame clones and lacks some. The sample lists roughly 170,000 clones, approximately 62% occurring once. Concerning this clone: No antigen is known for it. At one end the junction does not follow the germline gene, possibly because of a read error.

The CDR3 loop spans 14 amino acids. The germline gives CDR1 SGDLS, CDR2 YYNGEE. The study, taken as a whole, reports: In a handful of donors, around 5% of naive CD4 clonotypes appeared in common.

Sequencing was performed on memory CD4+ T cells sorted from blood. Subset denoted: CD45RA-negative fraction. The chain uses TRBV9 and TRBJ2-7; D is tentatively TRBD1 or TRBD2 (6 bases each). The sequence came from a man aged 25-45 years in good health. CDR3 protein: CANSVAARGYEQYF. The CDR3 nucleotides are TGTGCCAACAGCGTAGCGGCAAGGGGGTACGAGCAGTACTTC.